This T cell receptor (beta chain) emerged from a study of T cell repertoires in cytomegalovirus infection. At the level of the study: Shared public TCR beta signatures pointed to both CMV infection and a matching HLA type.

This clonotype came up a few times. Antigen specificity is unknown. TCRdb fed the reads into MiXCR, producing one record per CDR3 protein. The profile shows about 320,000 distinct CDR3 sequences, 8% to 10% of them singletons. Findings of the study overall: The ex vivo response was dominated by HLA-C-restricted CMV-specific TCR beta clonotypes. People with CMV and the relevant HLA were identified by cumulative public TCR beta family frequency.

This TCR came from a human donor in good health (CMV status not recorded). Some clones in this sample may be carry-over from other donors' samples. The sequencing input was PBMCs.

In DNA form, the CDR3 reads TGTGCCTCTGTGGCCCAAGAGACCCAGTACTTC. Protein sequence: CASVAQETQYF. V and J are TRBV7-9 and TRBJ2-5, with D unclear. The CDR3 has 11 amino acids. V gave up 11 bases and J gave up 1 base, with 8 bases separating them. Germline assignment: CDR1 SEHNR and CDR2 FQNEAQ (reference sequence). The complete variable domain, with remaining parts taken from reference TRBV7-9 and TRBJ2-5, reads DTGVSQNPRHKITKRGQNVTFRCDPISEHNRLYWYRQTLGQGPEFLTYFQNEAQLEKSRLLSDRFSAERPKGSFSTLEIQRTEQGDSAMYLCASVAQETQYFGPGTRLLVL.